Below, 30 T cell receptor beta chains from the same sample are listed, as sequenced in a study of shared clonotypes between healthy human individuals. The data were produced by immunoSEQ multiplex PCR, yet TCRdb's version contains in-frame clones alone and is incomplete. This sample has roughly 2 million clones, with around 95% found just once. The sequenced material came from naive CD4+ T cells sorted from blood. Indicated subset: CD45RA+ positively selected. These receptors all come from a young man in good health.

V usage is TRBV15 and J usage is TRBJ2-1; no firm D call. The CDR3 runs 12 residues. V dropped 0 bases and J dropped 10 bases, with 7 bases sitting between them. Germline CDR1 LNHNV, CDR2 YYDKDF (reference sequence). The CDR3 DNA reads as TGTGCCACCAGCAGAGACCGGAAAGAGCAGTTCTTC. It yields the protein CATSRDRKEQFF.

This clone is a singleton in its sample. A read error is possible here, since a much larger clone lies one base away. This same CDR3 is encoded by further DNA sequences in the sample. The rearrangement uses TRBV5-4 and TRBJ2-5; no firm D call. CDR3 length: 11 residues. The germline CDR1 and CDR2 sequences are SGHNT and YYREEE (reference sequence). Trimming shortened V by 4 bases and J by 1 base, and 2 bases separated the two germline ends. CDR3 region: CASSLQETQYF. DNA of the CDR3: TGTGCCAGCAGCCTCCAAGAGACCCAGTACTTC. Full variable domain (remainder filled in from reference TRBV5-4 and TRBJ2-5): ETGVTQSPTHLIKTRGQQVTLRCSSQSGHNTVSWYQQALGQGPQFIFQYYREEENGRGNFPPRFSGLQFPNYSSELNVNALELDDSALYLCASSLQETQYFGPGTRLLVL.

The chain has TRBV2 and TRBJ2-1; TRBD1 matches 8 bases. Trimming cost V 7 bases and J 6 bases; bases outside gene matches: 11. CDR1 and CDR2 (germline): SNHLY, FYNNEI. The CDR3 runs to 15 residues. CDR3: CASTLDRGEVNEQFF. The CDR3 nucleotides read TGTGCCAGCACCCTCGACAGGGGCGAAGTCAATGAGCAGTTCTTC.

The genes are TRBV2 and TRBJ2-7; a possible D gene is TRBD1 (5 bases). The V end was cut by 5 bases, the J end by 5 bases, with 10 bases between. The CDR3 has 12 amino acids. Germline CDR1 is SNHLY and CDR2 is FYNNEI. The CDR3 spells CASSHDSDEQYF. The CDR3 DNA reads TGTGCCAGCAGTCATGACAGTGACGAGCAGTACTTC.

The genes are TRBV2 and TRBJ2-1, with a tentative D call TRBD2 (7 bases). In germline, CDR1 is SNHLY, CDR2 FYNNEI. The CDR3 has 14 amino acids. Deletions cut 8 bases from V and 7 bases from J, with 18 bases between. The CDR3 bases are TGTGCCAGCTCCTTACGGGGGGCGGGGAATGAGCAGTTCTTC. It yields the protein CASSLRGAGNEQFF.

The chain is built from TRBV30 and TRBJ2-3; D not resolved. The CDR3 is made up of 12 amino acids. The germline CDR1 and CDR2 sequences are GTSNPN and SVGIG (reference sequence). Trimming stripped 1 base from V and 5 bases from J, with 7 bases between. CDR3 residues: CAWSGVGDTQYF. CDR3 DNA: TGTGCCTGGAGTGGGGTGGGAGATACGCAGTATTTT. The full variable domain, rest sourced from reference TRBV30 and TRBJ2-3, is SQTIHQWPATLVQPVGSPLSLECTVEGTSNPNLYWYRQAAGRGLQLLFYSVGIGQISSEVPQNLSASRPQDRQFILSSKKLLLSDSGFYLCAWSGVGDTQYFGPGTRLTVL.

The V call is TRBV7-8, the J call TRBJ2-7, with 11 bases lining up with TRBD2. CDR1 SGHVS and CDR2 FQNEAQ come from the germline V gene. CDR3 length: 16 residues. V lost 2 bases and J lost 3; bases outside the gene matches: 6. The CDR3 bases are TGTGCCAGCAGCTTAATTGGGACTAGCGGTATCTACGAGCAGTACTTC. The encoded protein is CASSLIGTSGIYEQYF.

The chain links TRBV13 to TRBJ2-7, with TRBD1 matching 10 bases. Germline V gives CDR1 PRHDT, CDR2 FYEKMQ (reference sequence). V shed 5 bases, J shed 2 bases, and the junction held 6 bases outside the gene matches. The CDR3 is 15 residues long. CDR3 nucleotide sequence: TGTGCCAGCAGCCGTACCGGGACAGGGGCCTACGAGCAGTACTTC. Its protein product is CASSRTGTGAYEQYF.

The V gene is TRBV20-1, the J gene TRBJ2-7; D is uncertain. This CDR3 has 11 residues. Germline V gene sequence: CDR1 DFQATT, CDR2 SNEGSKA (reference sequence). V lost 5 bases to trimming and J lost 2 bases, with 7 bases between them. Here the CDR3 reads CSAPAAYEQYF. The CDR3 DNA sequence: TGCAGTGCTCCTGCGGCCTACGAGCAGTACTTC.

The chain uses TRBV6-4 and TRBJ2-2; TRBD1 or TRBD2 may be the D gene (5 bases each). Germline loops: CDR1 MRHNA, CDR2 SNTAGT. CDR3 size: 13 residues. Trimming cost V 5 bases and J 6 bases, with 10 bases left between them. DNA of the CDR3: TGTGCCAGCAGTCGGGGCACCGCCGGGGAGCTGTTTTTT. This sequence encodes CASSRGTAGELFF.

The table lists this clone with a count of one. This sequence joins TRBV6-5 and TRBJ1-1, with D unresolved. V dropped 0 bases and J dropped 8 bases, with 13 bases sitting between them. CDR1 is MNHEY, CDR2 SVGAGI, per germline. The CDR3 loop spans 14 amino acids. The CDR3: CASSYSQGRLEAFF. CDR3 bases: TGTGCCAGCAGTTACTCGCAAGGGAGGTTAGAAGCTTTCTTT.

The V call is TRBV11-2, the J call TRBJ2-3; either TRBD1 or TRBD2 may fit D (5 bases each). The germline gives CDR1 SGHAT, CDR2 FQNNGV. V shed 5 bases and J shed 6 bases, with 21 bases lying between them. The CDR3 contains 16 residues. CDR3 region: CASSDGTGPPLDTQYF. For the CDR3, the DNA is TGTGCCAGCAGCGATGGCACGGGACCACCTTTGGATACGCAGTATTTT.

This chain joins TRBV7-6 and TRBJ1-3, with D uncertain. Trimming shortened V by 6 bases and J by 4 bases, and 16 bases separated the two germline ends. This CDR3 spans 15 amino acids. The V gene's germline CDR1 is SGHVS and CDR2 FNYEAQ. CDR3 region: CASSSTSVQGNTIYF. CDR3 DNA sequence: TGTGCCAGCAGTTCTACATCGGTCCAGGGAAACACCATATATTTT.

This chain uses TRBV6-5 with TRBJ2-6, with D perhaps given as TRBD1 or TRBD2 (5 bases each). The CDR3 extends over 15 amino acids. The germline V gene has CDR1 MNHEY and CDR2 SVGAGI. The V and J ends lost 4 bases and 2 bases respectively, with 9 bases between them. The CDR3 spells CASSSKGPGANVLTF. CDR3 coding DNA: TGTGCCAGCAGTTCGAAGGGACCTGGGGCCAACGTCCTGACTTTC.

This sequence joins TRBV27 and TRBJ2-3; the match to TRBD2 covers 7 bases. Losses at the gene ends were 2 bases for V and 6 bases for J; bases not matched to a gene: 14. The CDR3 runs to 17 residues. Germline V gene lookup returns CDR1 MNHEY and CDR2 SMNVEV (reference sequence). Here the CDR3 DNA reads TGTGCCAGCAGTTTAGGGGACTATTACTCCGCTCACGATACGCAGTATTTT. It is translated as CASSLGDYYSAHDTQYF.

CDR3 bases: TGTGCCAGCAGCTCAAACGGGGGGGCCACTGAAGCTTTCTTT. It specifies CASSSNGGATEAFF. The chain combines TRBV11-2 with TRBJ1-1; D possibly corresponds to TRBD1 (6 bases). Looked up from germline, CDR1 is SGHAT and CDR2 is FQNNGV. Trimming shortened V by 4 bases and J by 4 bases, and 13 bases separated the two germline ends. This CDR3 has 14 amino acids.

The chain uses TRBV28 and TRBJ2-5; unclear D gene. V shed 3 bases and J shed 1 base, with 12 bases lying between them. Germline V gene sequence: CDR1 MDHEN, CDR2 SYDVKM. This CDR3 spans 15 amino acids. CDR3 nucleotides: TGTGCCAGCAGTTTCTCAAAGCCGGCCCAAGAGACCCAGTACTTC. Its translation: CASSFSKPAQETQYF.

This rearrangement joins TRBV11-3 to TRBJ1-6, with D uncertain. This CDR3 spans 16 amino acids. Germline CDR1 SGHNT, CDR2 YENEEA. Trimming took 5 bases from V and 0 from J, leaving 11 bases between them. The CDR3 nucleotides read TGTGCCAGCAGCCCCGGGTTGGGCTCCTATAATTCACCCCTCCACTTT. Protein product: CASSPGLGSYNSPLHF.

This chain connects TRBV6-5 to TRBJ2-1; no reliable D call. The germline CDR1 and CDR2 sequences are MNHEY and SVGAGI. V was pared by 2 bases and J by 9 bases, with 17 bases between. The length of the CDR3 is 15 residues. In nucleotides, the CDR3 is TGTGCCAGCAGTTACGGGTACCAAGAAGGCCGTGAGCAGTTCTTC. This codes for CASSYGYQEGREQFF.

The V and J genes are TRBV19 and TRBJ2-2, with D tentatively TRBD2 (5 bases). V lost 7 bases to trimming and J lost 1 base, with 16 bases between them. The CDR3 sequence is 16 residues long. The V gene's germline CDR1 is LNHDA and CDR2 SQIVND (reference sequence). The CDR3 coding sequence is TGTGCCAGTACCAATTGGTGGGGAGAGAACACCGGGGAGCTGTTTTTT. Protein: CASTNWWGENTGELFF.

The chain combines TRBV11-3 with TRBJ2-7; 11 bases match TRBD1. The CDR3 extends over 18 amino acids. The junction had 16 bases not matched to a gene; V was cut back by 4 bases and J by 5 bases. The germline gives CDR1 SGHNT, CDR2 YENEEA. CDR3 bases: TGTGCCAGCAGCTCCCGACCTGCCGGGGACAGGGGGTTGGACGAGCAGTACTTC. It yields the protein CASSSRPAGDRGLDEQYF.

This chain connects TRBV20-1 to TRBJ2-4, with no clear D. CDR1 and CDR2 (germline): DFQATT, SNEGSKA (reference sequence). The CDR3 sequence is 10 residues long. V lost 3 bases, J lost 9 bases, and 6 bases lay in between. Here the CDR3 reads CSASHSIQYF. CDR3 coding DNA: TGCAGTGCTAGCCACAGCATTCAGTACTTC.

The V and J genes are TRBV7-9 and TRBJ1-5, with TRBD1 identical over 8 bases. The CDR3 totals 15 residues. The ends lost 5 bases at V and 0 bases at J; junction bases unmatched: 3. CDR1 and CDR2 (germline): SEHNR, FQNEAQ (reference sequence). The CDR3, as DNA: TGTGCCAGCAGCCCGCAGGGGGCTAGCAATCAGCCCCAGCATTTT. This codes for CASSPQGASNQPQHF.

Comment on this clone: This sample includes further DNA sequences coding for the same CDR3. The rearrangement joins TRBV6-5 to TRBJ1-1; TRBD1 aligns across 7 bases. After removal of 5 bases from V and 2 bases from J, the junction contained 2 bases not matched to a gene. This CDR3 is 13 amino acids long. In germline, CDR1 is MNHEY, CDR2 SVGAGI. For the CDR3, the DNA is TGTGCCAGCAGTCGGGACAGAAACACTGAAGCTTTCTTT. Translated, it gives CASSRDRNTEAFF.

This chain connects TRBV6-5 to TRBJ1-6; tentatively, D is TRBD1 (6 bases). V was cut by 7 bases and J by 9 bases, with 13 bases left in between. Per the germline V gene, CDR1 is MNHEY and CDR2 is SVGAGI. This CDR3 is built from 13 residues. CDR3 coding DNA: TGTGCCAGCAAGTTACCACAGGGTTCACCCCTCCACTTT. It codes for CASKLPQGSPLHF.

The chain combines TRBV2 with TRBJ1-1; maybe TRBD1 (6 bases). Germline V gene sequence: CDR1 SNHLY, CDR2 FYNNEI. The CDR3 is 14 residues long. V gave up 3 bases and J gave up 1 base, with 9 bases separating them. In nucleotides, the CDR3 is TGTGCCAGCAGTGACCAGGGGTCGAACACTGAAGCTTTCTTT. Protein sequence: CASSDQGSNTEAFF.

The chain is built from TRBV5-1 and TRBJ1-1, with D unresolved. Trimming pared 7 bases from V and 3 bases from J, leaving 13 bases between. This CDR3 is built from 13 residues. Germline assignment: CDR1 SGHRS and CDR2 YFSETQ. Here the CDR3 reads CASAGKGHTEAFF. The CDR3 nucleotides read TGCGCCAGCGCGGGGAAAGGGCACACTGAAGCTTTCTTT. The variable domain in full, with the rest retrieved from reference TRBV5-1 and TRBJ1-1, is KAGVTQTPRYLIKTRGQQVTLSCSPISGHRSVSWYQQTPGQGLQFLFEYFSETQRNKGNFPGRFSGRQFSNSRSEMNVSTLELGDSALYLCASAGKGHTEAFFGQGTRLTVV.

V is TRBV30 and J is TRBJ1-2; 7 bases match TRBD1. CDR3 size: 16 residues. Germline V CDR1 and CDR2: GTSNPN, SVGIG (reference sequence). The ends lost 3 bases at V and 5 bases at J; junction bases unmatched: 15. This CDR3 reads CAWSPRGGQPKYGYTF. The CDR3 DNA reads as TGTGCCTGGAGCCCCAGAGGGGGACAGCCAAAATATGGCTACACCTTC. The whole variable domain, remainder taken from reference TRBV30 and TRBJ1-2, is SQTIHQWPATLVQPVGSPLSLECTVEGTSNPNLYWYRQAAGRGLQLLFYSVGIGQISSEVPQNLSASRPQDRQFILSSKKLLLSDSGFYLCAWSPRGGQPKYGYTFGSGTRLTVV.

The chain links TRBV29-1 to TRBJ2-6; 8 bases are a match to TRBD1. The CDR3 has 16 amino acids. Germline loops: CDR1 SQVTM, CDR2 ANQGSEA. Germline trimming cut 4 bases from V and 0 bases from J; bases unmatched to any gene: 5. The CDR3 DNA follows: TGCAGCGTTGTTGGACAGGGTTCCTCTGGGGCCAACGTCCTGACTTTC. As protein: CSVVGQGSSGANVLTF. The variable domain in full, with the rest retrieved from reference TRBV29-1 and TRBJ2-6, is SAVISQKPSRDICQRGTSLTIQCQVDSQVTMMFWYRQQPGQSLTLIATANQGSEATYESGFVIDKFPISRPNLTFSTLTVSNMSPEDSSIYLCSVVGQGSSGANVLTFGAGSRLTVL.

This clone was found a few times. It may be a read error: a sequence one base away is much more abundant. The sample holds other DNA sequences that translate to the same CDR3. J is TRBJ1-1 and V is TRBV18, with TRBD1 matching 9 bases. This CDR3 has 14 residues. From germline, CDR1 is KGHSH and CDR2 LQKENI. V lost 3 bases and J lost 1; bases outside the gene matches: 0. The CDR3: CASSPGQGNTEAFF. Written as DNA, the CDR3 is TGTGCCAGCTCACCGGGACAGGGGAACACTGAAGCTTTCTTT.